This TCR beta chain was identified during a study of blood T cell repertoires in COVID-19. As for the study in general: Italy, Spain and the United States were the sources of the convalescent and acute COVID-19 samples.

How the authors handled the data: Nucleated cell number was recorded as an estimate derived from reference gene primer amplification. Profiling relied on immunoSEQ multiplex PCR, and the TCRdb table lists in-frame clones only, not all of them. D and trimming come from the DNA, and the V and J calls and clone size come from that table. The repertoire holds about 430,000 clones, 70% to 90% seen once, with roughly 1.4% in the top ten. Per the germline V gene, CDR1 is SGHDT and CDR2 is YYEEEE. The CDR3 length is 16 residues. V dropped 4 bases and J dropped 6; count of bases not matched to a gene: 8. All enrollees were about 18 to 100 years old and from fewer than 30 US areas. Participant reports of clinical history set cohort assignment.

The sample consisted of PBMCs or T cells enriched from blood (not recorded which). This clonotype was sampled from a woman aged 18-29 years who had been exposed to COVID-19. This chain connects TRBV5-6 to TRBJ1-4, with 11 positions matching TRBD1. CDR3 sequence (DNA): TGTGCCAGCAGCCCGGACAGGGGGCTAGTATATGAAAAACTGTTTTTT. Protein product: CASSPDRGLVYEKLFF.